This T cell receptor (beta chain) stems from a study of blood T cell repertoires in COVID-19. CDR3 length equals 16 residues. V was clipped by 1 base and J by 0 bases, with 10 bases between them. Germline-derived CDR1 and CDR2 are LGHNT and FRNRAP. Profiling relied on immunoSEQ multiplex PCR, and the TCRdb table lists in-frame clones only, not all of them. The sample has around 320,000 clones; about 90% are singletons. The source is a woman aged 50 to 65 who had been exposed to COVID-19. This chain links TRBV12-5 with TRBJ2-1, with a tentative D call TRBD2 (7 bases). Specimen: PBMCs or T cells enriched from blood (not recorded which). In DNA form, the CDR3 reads TGTGCTAGTGGTTTGGGGCGGGGGCCCTCCTACAATGAGCAGTTCTTC. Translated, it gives CASGLGRGPSYNEQFF.